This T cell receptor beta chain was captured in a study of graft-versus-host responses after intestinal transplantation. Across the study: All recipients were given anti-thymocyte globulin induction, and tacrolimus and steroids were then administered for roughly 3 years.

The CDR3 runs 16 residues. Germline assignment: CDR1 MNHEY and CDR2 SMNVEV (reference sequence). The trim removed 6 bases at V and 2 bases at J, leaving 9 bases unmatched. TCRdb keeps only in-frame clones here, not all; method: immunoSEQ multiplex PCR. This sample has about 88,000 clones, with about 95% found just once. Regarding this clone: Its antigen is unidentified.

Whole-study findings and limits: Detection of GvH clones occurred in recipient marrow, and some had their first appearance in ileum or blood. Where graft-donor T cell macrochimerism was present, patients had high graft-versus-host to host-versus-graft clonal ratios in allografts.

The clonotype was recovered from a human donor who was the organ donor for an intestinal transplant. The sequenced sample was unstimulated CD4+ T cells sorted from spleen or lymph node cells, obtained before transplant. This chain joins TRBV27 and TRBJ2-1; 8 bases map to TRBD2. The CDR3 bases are TGTGCCAGCAGCCGCCAGGAGCGGGGGCCCTACAATGAGCAGTTCTTC. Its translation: CASSRQERGPYNEQFF.